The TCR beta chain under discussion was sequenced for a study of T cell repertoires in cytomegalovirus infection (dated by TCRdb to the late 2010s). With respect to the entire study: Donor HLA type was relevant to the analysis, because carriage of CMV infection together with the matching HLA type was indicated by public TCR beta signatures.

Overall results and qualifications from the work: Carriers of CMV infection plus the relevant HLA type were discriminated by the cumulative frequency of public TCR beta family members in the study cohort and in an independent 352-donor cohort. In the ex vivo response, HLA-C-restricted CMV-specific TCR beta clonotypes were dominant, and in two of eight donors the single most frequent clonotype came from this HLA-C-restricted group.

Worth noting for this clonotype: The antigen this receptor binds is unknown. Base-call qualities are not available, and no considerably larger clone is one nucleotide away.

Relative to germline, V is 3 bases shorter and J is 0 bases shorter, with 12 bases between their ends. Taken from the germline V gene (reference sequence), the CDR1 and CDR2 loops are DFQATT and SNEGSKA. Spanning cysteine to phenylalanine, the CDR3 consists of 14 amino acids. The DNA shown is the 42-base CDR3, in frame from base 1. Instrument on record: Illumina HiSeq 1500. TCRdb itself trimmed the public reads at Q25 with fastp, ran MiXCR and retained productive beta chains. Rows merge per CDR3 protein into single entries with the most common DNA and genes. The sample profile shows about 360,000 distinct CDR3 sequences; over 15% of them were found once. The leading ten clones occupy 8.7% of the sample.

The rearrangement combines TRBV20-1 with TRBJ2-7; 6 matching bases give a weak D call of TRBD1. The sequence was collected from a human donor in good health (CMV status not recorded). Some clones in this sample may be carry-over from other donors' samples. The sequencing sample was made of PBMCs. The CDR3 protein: CSARGQGHSYEQYF. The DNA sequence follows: TGCAGTGCTAGGGGGCAGGGGCACTCCTACGAGCAGTACTTC.